Presented here are 8 T cell receptor beta chains from one specimen sequenced in a study of blood T cell repertoires in COVID-19. Repertoires were generated with immunoSEQ multiplex PCR, while TCRdb's copy carries only in-frame clones and drops some. Of about 220,000 clones listed, 88% are singletons. Material: PBMCs or T cells enriched from blood (not recorded which). These TCRs come from a woman aged 25 to 45 who had recovered from COVID-19.

The chain is built from TRBV4-2 and TRBJ1-1, with a possible D match to TRBD1 (5 bases). The CDR3 covers 16 residues. V lost 1 base and J 3 bases, leaving 15 bases between the germline ends. Germline CDR1 reads LGHNA; CDR2 reads YNFKEQ. The CDR3 is CASSQGVTGSHTEAFF. Written as DNA, the CDR3 is TGTGCCAGCAGCCAAGGGGTCACAGGTTCCCACACTGAAGCTTTCTTT.

The chain combines TRBV6-5 with TRBJ1-6; D call uncertain. The V and J ends lost 6 bases and 10 bases respectively, with 16 bases between them. Germline V CDR1 and CDR2: MNHEY, SVGAGI. The length of the CDR3 is 14 residues. The CDR3 nucleotides read TGTGCCAGCAGACAGACCTCCGAATGGTCACCCCTCCACTTT. Residues: CASRQTSEWSPLHF.

J is TRBJ1-1 and V is TRBV12-3 or TRBV12-4, with unresolved D. The CDR3 totals 11 residues. V was shortened by 3 bases and J by 11 bases, with 10 bases between the two germline ends. The CDR3: CASSFTGGAFF. The CDR3 region has the DNA TGTGCCAGCAGTTTTACGGGAGGGGCTTTCTTT.

The gene calls are TRBV3-1 (or the pseudogene TRBV3-2) and TRBJ2-3; 7 bases map to TRBD2. The length of the CDR3 is 14 residues. The V and J ends lost 11 bases and 3 bases, in that order; junction bases with no gene match: 11. CDR1 is LGHDT, CDR2 YNNKEL, per germline (reference sequence). CDR3 DNA: TGTGCCTGTTCAGCGGGGACTGGAACAGATACGCAGTATTTT. This translates into CACSAGTGTDTQYF.

This sequence joins TRBV25-1 and TRBJ1-5, with D possibly matching TRBD1 (5 bases). Trimming stripped 8 bases from V and 4 bases from J, with 15 bases between. Germline V gene data show CDR1 as MGHDK and CDR2 as SYGVNS. This CDR3 comprises 14 residues. CDR3 DNA: TGTGCCAGCGGACGGGGGACGGGGAATCAGCCCCAGCATTTT. This sequence encodes CASGRGTGNQPQHF.

The V call is TRBV5-6, the J call TRBJ1-1, with TRBD1 matching over 8 bases. V was clipped by 5 bases and J by 4 bases; unmatched bases: 7. The CDR3 covers 14 residues. Germline V gene lookup returns CDR1 SGHDT and CDR2 YYEEEE. As DNA, the CDR3 is TGTGCCAGCAGTCCGCAGGGGGCGGGCACTGAAGCTTTCTTT. This encodes CASSPQGAGTEAFF. Using reference TRBV5-6 and TRBJ1-1 for the parts outside the CDR3, the full variable domain is DAGVTQSPTHLIKTRGQQVTLRCSPKSGHDTVSWYQQALGQGPQFIFQYYEEEERQRGNFPDRFSGHQFPNYSSELNVNALLLGDSALYLCASSPQGAGTEAFFGQGTRLTVV.

The gene calls are TRBV5-1 and TRBJ2-2, with a possible D match to TRBD2 (5 bases). Germline loops: CDR1 SGHRS, CDR2 YFSETQ. CDR3 length equals 14 residues. The V gene lost 0 bases and the J gene lost 7 bases, with 10 bases spanning the gap. The CDR3 DNA reads as TGCGCCAGCAGCTTGGTTGGAGGAGGCGGGGAGCTGTTTTTT. Protein product: CASSLVGGGGELFF.

CDR3: CASSEGRDFGNQPQHF. CDR3 sequence (DNA): TGTGCCAGCAGTGAAGGGAGGGACTTTGGCAATCAGCCCCAGCATTTT. The genes are TRBV25-1 and TRBJ1-5; the D gene is possibly TRBD1 (5 bases). This CDR3 is built from 16 residues. The germline V gene has CDR1 MGHDK and CDR2 SYGVNS. The germline V and J ends were trimmed by 2 bases and 2 bases, with 13 bases remaining between them.